The following is a TCR beta chain sequence with its context. The target of this receptor is not known. There are no base qualities to consult, and no much larger clone falls within one base. Healthy HIV-negative adults with no recently reported acute infections or vaccinations were included as donors. Every donor was a Caucasian adult residing in Nashville, Tennessee, USA. CD8 memory samples consisted of magnetically selected CD45RO+ cells combined with CCR7-negative CD45RA+ effector memory (TemRA) cells. Blood was collected by leukapheresis, and PBMCs were isolated by Ficoll-Histopaque density gradient centrifugation and then cryopreserved in liquid nitrogen vapor phase. Analytical flow cytometry was used to check the purity and quantity of every magnetically sorted T cell population. Genomic DNA was isolated from each sorted fraction and quantified by UV absorbance on a Nanodrop 2000c. Using the deep immunoSEQ assay, TCR CDR3 regions were amplified from genomic DNA by multiplex PCR. Extracted genomic DNA from each cell subset was distributed evenly across all wells of several immunoSEQ 96-well plates, and each plate was treated as a replicate. For sorted subsets, approximately 200 ng of genomic DNA, equivalent to tens of thousands of T cell genomes, went into each replicate PCR. Purified libraries were quantified with a Qubit 3.0 fluorometer, sized on a Bioanalyzer 2100, and re-quantified with the KAPA Library Quantification kit. Every immunoSEQ 96-well plate was sequenced on a dedicated single-read 150-cycle Illumina NextSeq 550 flow cell. As for how the authors treated the data: Because only junctional sequences without quality scores were contained in the immunoSEQ output, filtering matching that applied to full-length reads could not be performed. To assign V/J genes and CDR3, sequences were annotated using PyIR, a Python wrapper for IgBLAST v1.9, with IMGT germline references. Reads with weak V/J assignments (E-value above 1e-6), missing CDR3, stop codons, out-of-frame junctions, or ambiguous translated residues were removed. V3J clonotypes were defined as sequences sharing an identical inferred V gene, J gene, and CDR3 amino acid sequence. To compute the percentage overlap between repertoires, the number of shared unique clonotypes was divided by the size of the smaller repertoire. Richness of each repertoire was evaluated using RTK rarefaction, the Chao1 estimator, and Recon v2.1 estimates of unobserved clonotypes. For all TCRbeta clonotypes obtained by the gDNA method from a handful of donors, generation probabilities were computed with OLGA. TCRdb carries this immuneACCESS record with in-frame sequences only. Its versions omit some clonotypes, under half of them owing to an unresolved V gene in the studies checked, with the rest unexplained. V, J and clone size were drawn from that table, and D and trimming were deduced from the DNA. For this sample there are 600,000 to 750,000 clones; around 90% appear just once. Together, the top ten hold 34% of the sample.

Trimming costs V 3 bases and J 2 bases, and their ends lie 13 bases apart. From its cysteine to its phenylalanine, the CDR3 spans 15 amino acids. Just CDR3 DNA is preserved here, 45 bases in frame from base 1. According to the germline V gene, CDR1 reads SGHAT and CDR2 reads FQNNGV. This sample is part of a study of shared clonotypes between healthy human individuals (dated by TCRdb to the early 2020s). Some background on the complete study: The cohort comprised a couple of women and a few men aged 18 to 49 years. For each donor, CD4 naive and CD4 memory were each given three plates, CD8 naive was given two plates, and CD8 memory was given one plate. Libraries were prepared and TCR repertoires were sequenced by different laboratories using diverse techniques, in order to increase sequencing depth and limit assay-specific biases. To estimate repertoire size and how much clonotypes are shared between individuals, the study performed deep sequencing of blood TCR repertoires from roughly five healthy adults. Each donor's leukapheresis produced roughly between roughly 0.9 and 8.9 billion PBMCs.

Broad study findings and their caveats: Even with the large sequencing depth, rarefaction of the sorted-subset datasets indicated that sequencing was incomplete. Pairwise subsampling led to the expectation that sequencing depth would affect the degree of clonotype sharing among donors. Sampling was restricted to blood, and TCR repertoires in tissue are likely to differ from TCR repertoires in blood. Higher generation probabilities were observed for clonotypes shared by all four sorted-subset donors than for non-shared clonotypes. Sharing across a handful of donors was observed for 4.5% to 6.5% of naive CD4, around 3.5% of naive CD8, over 2% of memory CD4, and approximately 0.41% of memory CD8 clonotypes. Naive subsets generally had larger estimated clonotype richness than memory subsets. The small number of donors limited the genetic and exposure-history diversity represented.

The rearrangement combines TRBV11-2 with TRBJ1-1; the D gene remains uncertain. The specimen sequenced was memory CD8+ T cells from PBMCs. The sample's cell subset or site label, in plain terms: CD45RO+ cells pooled with CCR7-negative TemRA cells. The receptor was derived from a man younger than 35 in good health. Some clones in this sample may be carry-over from other donors' samples. The CDR3 protein: CASSFGPRSNTEAFF. The DNA sequence follows: TGTGCCAGCAGCTTTGGACCGCGGAGTAACACTGAAGCTTTCTTT.